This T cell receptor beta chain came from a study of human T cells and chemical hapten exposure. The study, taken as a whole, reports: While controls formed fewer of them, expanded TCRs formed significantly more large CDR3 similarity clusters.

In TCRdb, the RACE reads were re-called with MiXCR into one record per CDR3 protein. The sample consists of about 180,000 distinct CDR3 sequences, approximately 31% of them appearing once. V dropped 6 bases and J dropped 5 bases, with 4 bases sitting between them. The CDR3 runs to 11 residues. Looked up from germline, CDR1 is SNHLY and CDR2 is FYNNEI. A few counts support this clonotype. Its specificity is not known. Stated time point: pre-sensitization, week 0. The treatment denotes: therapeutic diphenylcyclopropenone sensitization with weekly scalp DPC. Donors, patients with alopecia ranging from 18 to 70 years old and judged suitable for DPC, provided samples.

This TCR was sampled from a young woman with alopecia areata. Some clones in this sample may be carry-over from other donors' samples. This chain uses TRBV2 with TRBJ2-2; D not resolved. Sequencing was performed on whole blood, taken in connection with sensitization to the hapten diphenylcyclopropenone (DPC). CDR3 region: CASRRTGELFF. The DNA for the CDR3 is TGTGCCAGCAGGCGTACCGGGGAGCTGTTTTTT.